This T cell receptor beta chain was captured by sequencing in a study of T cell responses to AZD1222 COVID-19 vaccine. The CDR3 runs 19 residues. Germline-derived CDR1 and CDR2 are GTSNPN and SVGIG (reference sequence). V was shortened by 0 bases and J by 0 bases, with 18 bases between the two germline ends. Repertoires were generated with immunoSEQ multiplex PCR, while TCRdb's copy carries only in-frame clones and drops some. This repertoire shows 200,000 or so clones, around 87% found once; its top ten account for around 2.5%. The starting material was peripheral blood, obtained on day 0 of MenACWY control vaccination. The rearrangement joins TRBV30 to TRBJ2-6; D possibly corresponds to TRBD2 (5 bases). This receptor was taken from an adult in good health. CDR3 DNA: TGTGCCTGGAGTGTACTTTCGGGTCCGGGGAGCTCTGGGGCCAACGTCCTGACTTTC. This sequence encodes CAWSVLSGPGSSGANVLTF.